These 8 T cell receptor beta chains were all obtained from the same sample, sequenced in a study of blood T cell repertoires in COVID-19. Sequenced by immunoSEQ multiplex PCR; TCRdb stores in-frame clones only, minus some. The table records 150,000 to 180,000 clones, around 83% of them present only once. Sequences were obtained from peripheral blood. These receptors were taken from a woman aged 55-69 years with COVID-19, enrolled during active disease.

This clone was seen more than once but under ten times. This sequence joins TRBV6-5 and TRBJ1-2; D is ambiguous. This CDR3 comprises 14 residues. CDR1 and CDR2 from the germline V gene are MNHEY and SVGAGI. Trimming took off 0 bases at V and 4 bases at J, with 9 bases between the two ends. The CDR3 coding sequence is TGTGCCAGCAGTTACTCGGCGGCCCCCTATGGCTACACCTTC. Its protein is CASSYSAAPYGYTF.

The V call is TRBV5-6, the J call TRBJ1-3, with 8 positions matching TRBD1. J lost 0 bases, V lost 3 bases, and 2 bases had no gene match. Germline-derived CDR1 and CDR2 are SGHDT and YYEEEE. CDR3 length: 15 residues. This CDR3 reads CASSSTGGSGNTIYF. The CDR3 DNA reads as TGTGCCAGCAGCTCCACAGGGGGCTCTGGAAACACCATATATTTT.

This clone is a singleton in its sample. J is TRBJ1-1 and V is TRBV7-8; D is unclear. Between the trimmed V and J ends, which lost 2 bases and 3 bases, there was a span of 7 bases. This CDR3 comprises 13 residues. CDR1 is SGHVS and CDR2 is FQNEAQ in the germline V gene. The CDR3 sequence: CASSLSMYTEAFF. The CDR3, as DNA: TGTGCCAGCAGCTTAAGCATGTACACTGAAGCTTTCTTT.

The CDR3 nucleotides read TGCAGTGCTAGATCGCAGGGTAAGGCTTTCTTT. Encoded protein: CSARSQGKAFF. This chain joins TRBV20-1 and TRBJ1-1; D is perhaps TRBD1 (5 bases). V was trimmed by 2 bases and J by 11 bases, leaving 12 bases between them. Germline V lookup: CDR1 DFQATT, CDR2 SNEGSKA (reference sequence). The CDR3 consists of 11 residues.

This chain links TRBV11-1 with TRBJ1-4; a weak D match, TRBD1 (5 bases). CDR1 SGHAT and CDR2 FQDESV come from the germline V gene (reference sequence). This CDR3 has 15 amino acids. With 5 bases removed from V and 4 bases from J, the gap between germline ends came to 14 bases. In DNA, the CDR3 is TGTGCCAGCAGCACCTTGGCAGGGTTTAATGAAAAACTGTTTTTT. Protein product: CASSTLAGFNEKLFF.

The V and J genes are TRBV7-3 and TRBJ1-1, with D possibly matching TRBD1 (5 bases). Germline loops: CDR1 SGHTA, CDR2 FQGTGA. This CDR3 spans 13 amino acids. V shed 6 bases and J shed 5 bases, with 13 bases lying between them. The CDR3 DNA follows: TGTGCCAGCAGGTCGCGGCGGGGGACTGAAGCTTTCTTT. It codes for CASRSRRGTEAFF.

The CDR3 here is CASRLTGVRGYTF. The CDR3 coding sequence is TGTGCCAGTAGGCTAACAGGGGTACGCGGCTACACCTTC. The chain recombines TRBV19 with TRBJ1-2, with TRBD1 matching 7 bases. Germline values: CDR1 LNHDA, CDR2 SQIVND (reference sequence). J was trimmed by 8 bases and V by 6 bases; bases with no gene match: 9. The CDR3 is 13 amino acids.

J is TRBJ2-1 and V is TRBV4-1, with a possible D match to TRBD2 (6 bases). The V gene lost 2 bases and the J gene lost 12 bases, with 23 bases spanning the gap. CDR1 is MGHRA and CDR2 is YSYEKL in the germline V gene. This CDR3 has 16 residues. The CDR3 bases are TGCGCCAGCAGCCAAATACCGGACTCGGTGCGGGAAGGGCAGTTCTTC. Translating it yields CASSQIPDSVREGQFF.